This T cell receptor (beta chain) comes out of a study of tissue T cells after allogeneic stem cell transplantation. The time point denotes: mouse harvest day 14 after allogeneic transplant. The graft held 10^6 splenic CD5+ T cells and 10^7 T-cell-depleted bone marrow cells. CDR3 size: 14 residues. Germline CDR1 reads SGHSA; CDR2 reads FRNQAP. V was shortened by 4 bases and J by 4 bases, with 14 bases between the two germline ends. TCRbeta CDR3 was sequenced at survey depth with template counts. Using immunoSEQ multiplex PCR, the repertoire was profiled, and TCRdb retains in-frame clones only, with some absent. Of several thousand clones listed, 45% are singletons. For this clone: The antigen is not known. The genes and germline here are from mouse. The read gets to within 1 residue of the CDR3 end, and the germline J gene fills in the rest.

General study points: Within patients, tissue anatomy strongly shaped TCR repertoire composition.

The chain combines TRBV16 with TRBJ2-7; tentative D call: TRBD2 (6 bases). Material: gut tissue. The sequence was obtained from a female BALB/c mouse given C57BL/6 T cells with graft-versus-host disease after an allogeneic hematopoietic cell transplant. The chain's CDR3 is CASSYLPGDYEQYF. CDR3 DNA (partial): TGTGCAAGCAGCTATCTCCCTGGGGATTATGAACAGTAC.